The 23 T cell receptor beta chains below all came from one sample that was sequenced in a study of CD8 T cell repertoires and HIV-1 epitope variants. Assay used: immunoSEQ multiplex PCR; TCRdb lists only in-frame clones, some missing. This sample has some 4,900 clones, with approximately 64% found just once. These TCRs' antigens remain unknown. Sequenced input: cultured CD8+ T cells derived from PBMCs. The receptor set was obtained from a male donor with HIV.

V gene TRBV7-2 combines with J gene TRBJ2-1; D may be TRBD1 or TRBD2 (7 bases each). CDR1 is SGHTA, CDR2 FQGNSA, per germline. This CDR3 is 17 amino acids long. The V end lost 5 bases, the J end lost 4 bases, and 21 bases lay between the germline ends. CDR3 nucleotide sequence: TGTGCCAGCAGCCAAGTGACAGGGAGGGAGGGATACAATGAGCAGTTCTTC. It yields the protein CASSQVTGREGYNEQFF.

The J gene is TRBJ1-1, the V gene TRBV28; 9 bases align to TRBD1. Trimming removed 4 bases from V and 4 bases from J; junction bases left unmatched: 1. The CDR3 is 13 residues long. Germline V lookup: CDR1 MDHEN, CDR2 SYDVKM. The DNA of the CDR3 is TGTGCCAGCAGTTGGGACAGGGCCACTGAAGCTTTCTTT. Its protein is CASSWDRATEAFF. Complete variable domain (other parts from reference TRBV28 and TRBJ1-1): DVKVTQSSRYLVKRTGEKVFLECVQDMDHENMFWYRQDPGLGLRLIYFSYDVKMKEKGDIPEGYSVSREKKERFSLILESASTNQTSMYLCASSWDRATEAFFGQGTRLTVV.

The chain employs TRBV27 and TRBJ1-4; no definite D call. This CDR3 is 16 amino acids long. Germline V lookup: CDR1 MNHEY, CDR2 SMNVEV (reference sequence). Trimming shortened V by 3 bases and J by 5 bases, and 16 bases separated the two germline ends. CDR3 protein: CASSFTRNQPNEKLFF. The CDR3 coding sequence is TGTGCCAGCAGTTTTACCCGCAATCAGCCCAATGAAAAACTGTTTTTT.

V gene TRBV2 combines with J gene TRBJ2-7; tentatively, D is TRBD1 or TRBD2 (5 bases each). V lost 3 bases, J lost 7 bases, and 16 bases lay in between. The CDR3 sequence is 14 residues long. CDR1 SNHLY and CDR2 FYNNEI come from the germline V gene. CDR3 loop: CASSDTPGWGEQYF. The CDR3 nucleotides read TGTGCCAGCAGTGATACACCCGGGTGGGGGGAGCAGTACTTC.

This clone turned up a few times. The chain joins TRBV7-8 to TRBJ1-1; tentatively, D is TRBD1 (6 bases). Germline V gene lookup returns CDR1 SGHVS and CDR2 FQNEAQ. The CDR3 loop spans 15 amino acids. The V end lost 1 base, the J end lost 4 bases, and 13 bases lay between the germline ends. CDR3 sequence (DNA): TGTGCCAGCAGCTTAGTGCCAGGGGCGGGCACTGAAGCTTTCTTT. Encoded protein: CASSLVPGAGTEAFF.

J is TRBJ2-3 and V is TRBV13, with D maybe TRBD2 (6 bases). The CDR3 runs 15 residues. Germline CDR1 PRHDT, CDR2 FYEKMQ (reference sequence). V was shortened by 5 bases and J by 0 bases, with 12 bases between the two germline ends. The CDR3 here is CASSGGDSSTDTQYF. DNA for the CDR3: TGTGCCAGCAGCGGAGGGGACTCCAGCACAGATACGCAGTATTTT.

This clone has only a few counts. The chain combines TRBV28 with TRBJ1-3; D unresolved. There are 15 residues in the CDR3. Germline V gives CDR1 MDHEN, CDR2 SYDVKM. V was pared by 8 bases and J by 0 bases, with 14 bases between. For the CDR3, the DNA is TGTGCCAGCTCGTGGAGGGTGATCTCTGGAAACACCATATATTTT. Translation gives CASSWRVISGNTIYF.

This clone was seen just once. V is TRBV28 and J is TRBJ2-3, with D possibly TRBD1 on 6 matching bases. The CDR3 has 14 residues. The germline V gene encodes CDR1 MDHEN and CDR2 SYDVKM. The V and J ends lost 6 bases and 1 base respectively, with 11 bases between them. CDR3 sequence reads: CASSRGSGTDTQYF. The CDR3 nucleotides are TGTGCCAGCAGCAGGGGCAGTGGCACAGATACGCAGTATTTT.

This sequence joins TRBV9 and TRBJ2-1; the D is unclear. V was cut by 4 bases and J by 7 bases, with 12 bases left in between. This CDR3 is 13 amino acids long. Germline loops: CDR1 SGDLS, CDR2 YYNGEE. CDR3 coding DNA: TGTGCCAGCAGCCCCGGAGACGGGAATGAGCAGTTCTTC. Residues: CASSPGDGNEQFF.

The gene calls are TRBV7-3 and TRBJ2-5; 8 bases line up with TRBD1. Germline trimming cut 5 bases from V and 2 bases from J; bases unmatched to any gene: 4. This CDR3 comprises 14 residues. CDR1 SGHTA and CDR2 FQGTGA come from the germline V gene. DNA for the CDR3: TGTGCCAGCAGCCCCGGACAGGGACAAGAGACCCAGTACTTC. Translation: CASSPGQGQETQYF.

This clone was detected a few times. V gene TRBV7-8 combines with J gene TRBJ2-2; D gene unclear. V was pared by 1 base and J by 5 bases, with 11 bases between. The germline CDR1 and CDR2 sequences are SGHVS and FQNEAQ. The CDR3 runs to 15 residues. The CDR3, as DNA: TGTGCCAGCAGCTTAGATGCGGTCGGGACCGGGGAGCTGTTTTTT. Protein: CASSLDAVGTGELFF.

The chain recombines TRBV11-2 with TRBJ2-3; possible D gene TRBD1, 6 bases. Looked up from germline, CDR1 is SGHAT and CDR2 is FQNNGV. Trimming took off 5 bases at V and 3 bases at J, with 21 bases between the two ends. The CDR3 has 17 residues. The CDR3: CASSAYRSGVGTDTQYF. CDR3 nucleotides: TGTGCCAGCAGCGCCTATCGGTCAGGGGTGGGTACAGATACGCAGTATTTT.

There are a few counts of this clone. CDR3 DNA: TGCAGCGTTGGACTGAGATCCTACGAGCAGTACTTC. Translation: CSVGLRSYEQYF. The chain has TRBV29-1 and TRBJ2-7; D not certain. CDR3 size: 12 residues. Per germline, CDR1 SQVTM and CDR2 ANQGSEA. Trimming cost V 4 bases and J 1 base, with 8 bases left between them.

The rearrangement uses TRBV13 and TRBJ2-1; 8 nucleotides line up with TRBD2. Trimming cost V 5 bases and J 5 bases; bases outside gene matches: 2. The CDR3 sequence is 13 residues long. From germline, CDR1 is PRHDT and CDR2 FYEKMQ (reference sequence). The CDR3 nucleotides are TGTGCCAGCAGCGTTAGCGGGGACAATGAGCAGTTCTTC. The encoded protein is CASSVSGDNEQFF.

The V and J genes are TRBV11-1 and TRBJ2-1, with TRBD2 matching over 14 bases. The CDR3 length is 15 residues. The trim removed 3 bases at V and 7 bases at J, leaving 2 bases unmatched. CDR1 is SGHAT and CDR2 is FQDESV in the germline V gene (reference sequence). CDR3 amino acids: CASSFGTSGSNEQFF. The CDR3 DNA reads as TGTGCCAGCAGCTTTGGGACTAGCGGGAGTAATGAGCAGTTCTTC.

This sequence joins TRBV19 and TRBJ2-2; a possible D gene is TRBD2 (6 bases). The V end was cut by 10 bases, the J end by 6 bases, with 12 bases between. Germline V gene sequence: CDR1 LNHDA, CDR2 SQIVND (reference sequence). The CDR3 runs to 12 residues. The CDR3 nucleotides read TGTGCCACTACCTGGGGGGCCGGGGAGCTGTTTTTT. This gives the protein CATTWGAGELFF.

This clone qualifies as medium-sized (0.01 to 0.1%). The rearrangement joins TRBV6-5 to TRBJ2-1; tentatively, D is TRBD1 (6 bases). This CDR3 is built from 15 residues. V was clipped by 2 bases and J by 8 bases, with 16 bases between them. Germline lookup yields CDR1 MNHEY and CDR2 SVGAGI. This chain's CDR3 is CASSYGGRGYDEQFF. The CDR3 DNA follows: TGTGCCAGCAGTTACGGGGGCAGGGGTTATGATGAGCAGTTCTTC.

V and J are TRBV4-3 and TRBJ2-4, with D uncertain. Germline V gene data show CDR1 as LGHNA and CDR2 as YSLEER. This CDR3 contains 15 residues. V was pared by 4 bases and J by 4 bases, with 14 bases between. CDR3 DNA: TGCGCCAGCAGCCTTTTTGCCGATAGAAAAAACATTCAGTACTTC. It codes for CASSLFADRKNIQYF.

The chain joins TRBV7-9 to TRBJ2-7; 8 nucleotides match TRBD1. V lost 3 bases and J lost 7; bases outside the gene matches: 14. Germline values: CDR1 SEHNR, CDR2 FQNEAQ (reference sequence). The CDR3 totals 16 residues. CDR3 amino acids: CASSFAAETGAGEQYF. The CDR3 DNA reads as TGTGCCAGCAGCTTCGCCGCCGAGACAGGGGCGGGGGAGCAGTACTTC.

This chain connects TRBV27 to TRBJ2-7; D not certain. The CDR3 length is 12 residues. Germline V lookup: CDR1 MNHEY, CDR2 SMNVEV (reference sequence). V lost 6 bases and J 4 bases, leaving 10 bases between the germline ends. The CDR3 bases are TGTGCCAGCAGCCCGGCAACATACGAGCAGTACTTC. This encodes CASSPATYEQYF.

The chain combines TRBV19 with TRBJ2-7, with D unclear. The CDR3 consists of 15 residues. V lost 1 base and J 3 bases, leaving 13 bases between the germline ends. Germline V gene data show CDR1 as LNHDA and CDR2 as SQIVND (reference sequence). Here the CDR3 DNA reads TGTGCCAGTAGTATAGTCCCCCAGCCTCTCTACGAGCAGTACTTC. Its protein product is CASSIVPQPLYEQYF. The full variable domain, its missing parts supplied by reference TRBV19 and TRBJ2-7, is DGGITQSPKYLFRKEGQNVTLSCEQNLNHDAMYWYRQDPGQGLRLIYYSQIVNDFQKGDIAEGYSVSREKKESFPLTVTSAQKNPTAFYLCASSIVPQPLYEQYFGPGTRLTVT.

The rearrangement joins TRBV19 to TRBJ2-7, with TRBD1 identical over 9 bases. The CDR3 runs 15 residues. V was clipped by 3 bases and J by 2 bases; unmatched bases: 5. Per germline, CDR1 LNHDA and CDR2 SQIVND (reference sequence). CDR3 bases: TGTGCCAGTAGTATCCCGGACAGGGGACCCTACGAGCAGTACTTC. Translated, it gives CASSIPDRGPYEQYF.

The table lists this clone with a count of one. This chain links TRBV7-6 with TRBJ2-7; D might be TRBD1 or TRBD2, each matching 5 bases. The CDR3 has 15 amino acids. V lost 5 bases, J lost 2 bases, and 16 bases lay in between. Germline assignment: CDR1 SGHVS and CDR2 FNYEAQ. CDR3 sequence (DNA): TGTGCCAGCAGCCAAAACCCCGGGGCTCCCTACGAGCAGTACTTC. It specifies CASSQNPGAPYEQYF.